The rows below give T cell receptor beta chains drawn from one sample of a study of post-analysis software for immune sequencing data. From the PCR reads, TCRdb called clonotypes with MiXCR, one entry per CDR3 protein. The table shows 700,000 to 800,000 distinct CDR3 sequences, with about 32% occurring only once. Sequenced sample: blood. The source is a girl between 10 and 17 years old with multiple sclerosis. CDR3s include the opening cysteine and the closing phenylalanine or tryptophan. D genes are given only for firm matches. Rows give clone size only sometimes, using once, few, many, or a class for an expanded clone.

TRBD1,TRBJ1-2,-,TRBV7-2,CASSSGTGLGYTF,TGTGCCAGCAGCTCCGGGACAGGGCTCGGCTACACCTTC
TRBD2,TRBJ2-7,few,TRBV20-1,CSARDRSGSPDEQYF,TGCAGTGCTAGAGATAGGAGCGGGAGTCCTGACGAGCAGTACTTC
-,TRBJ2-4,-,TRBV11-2,CASSPNGGIGGLWYF,TGTGCCAGCAGCCCTAACGGGGGTATCGGGGGTCTATGGTACTTC
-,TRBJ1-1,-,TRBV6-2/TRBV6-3,CASSYLREPRTEAFF,TGTGCCAGCAGTTACCTCAGGGAACCGCGCACTGAAGCTTTCTTT
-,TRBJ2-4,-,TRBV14,CASSPSFGTGRNIQYF,TGTGCCAGCAGCCCCTCGTTCGGGACTGGGAGAAACATTCAGTACTTC
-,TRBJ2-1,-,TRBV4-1,CASSQDRYGGDNEQFF,TGCGCCAGCAGCCAAGATCGGTATGGGGGTGACAATGAGCAGTTCTTC
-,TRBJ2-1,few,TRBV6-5,CASSYSPRNYNEQFF,TGTGCCAGCAGTTACTCTCCACGAAACTACAATGAGCAGTTCTTC
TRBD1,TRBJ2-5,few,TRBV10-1,CASSENRGQETQYF,TGCGCCAGCAGTGAAAACAGGGGCCAAGAGACCCAGTACTTC
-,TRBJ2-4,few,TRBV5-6,CASSFGSENIQYF,TGTGCCAGCAGCTTCGGTTCCGAAAACATTCAGTACTTC
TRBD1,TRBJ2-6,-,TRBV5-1,CASSFKSQGAQGANVLTF,TGCGCCAGCAGCTTTAAATCACAGGGGGCGCAAGGGGCCAACGTCCTGACTTTC
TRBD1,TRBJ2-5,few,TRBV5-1,CASSPFSTGGQETQYF,TGCGCCAGCAGCCCGTTCTCCACAGGGGGTCAAGAGACCCAGTACTTC
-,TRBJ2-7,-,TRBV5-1,CASSLAPDRISYEQYF,TGCGCCAGCAGCTTGGCCCCAGACCGAATCTCCTACGAGCAGTACTTC
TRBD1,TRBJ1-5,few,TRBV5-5,CASSSTGTGSNQPQHF,TGTGCCAGCAGCTCGACCGGGACAGGGTCCAATCAGCCCCAGCATTTT
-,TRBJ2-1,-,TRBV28,CASSSRREFSYNEQFF,TGTGCCAGCAGTTCACGCCGGGAGTTCTCCTACAATGAGCAGTTCTTC
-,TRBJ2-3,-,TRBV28,CASKQESDTQYF,TGTGCCAGCAAGCAGGAATCAGATACGCAGTATTTT
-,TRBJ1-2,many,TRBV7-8,CASSLGSAEETGYTF,TGTGCCAGCAGCTTAGGGTCGGCAGAGGAAACCGGCTACACCTTC
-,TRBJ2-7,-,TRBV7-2,CASSGGPAEFYEQYF,TGTGCCAGCAGCGGGGGACCAGCGGAATTCTACGAGCAGTACTTC
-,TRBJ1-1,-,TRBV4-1,CASSGPPGVSEAFF,TGCGCCAGCAGCGGGCCGCCCGGCGTATCAGAAGCTTTCTTT
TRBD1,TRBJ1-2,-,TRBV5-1,CASSFIGLEDREGGYTF,TGCGCCAGCAGCTTTATTGGGTTGGAGGACAGGGAAGGCGGCTACACCTTC
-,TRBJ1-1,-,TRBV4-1,CASSEHRATEAFF,TGCGCCAGCAGCGAGCACAGGGCCACTGAAGCTTTCTTT
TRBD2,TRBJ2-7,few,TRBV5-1,CASSPPVLAGYPYEQYF,TGCGCCAGCAGCCCACCCGTACTAGCGGGATACCCCTACGAGCAGTACTTC
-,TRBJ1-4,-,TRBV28,CASSRDGFEKLFF,TGTGCCAGCAGCAGGGACGGCTTTGAAAAACTGTTTTTT
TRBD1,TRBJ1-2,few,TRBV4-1,CASRPPGTGNYGYTF,TGCGCCAGCAGACCTCCCGGGACAGGGAACTATGGCTACACCTTC
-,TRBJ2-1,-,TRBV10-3,CAISQAVANEQFF,TGTGCCATCAGCCAGGCCGTGGCCAATGAGCAGTTCTTC
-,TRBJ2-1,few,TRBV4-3,CASSETARPYNEQFF,TGCGCCAGCAGCGAGACAGCTAGGCCCTACAATGAGCAGTTCTTC
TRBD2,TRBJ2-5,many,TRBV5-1,CASSLGGGEETQYF,TGCGCCAGCAGCTTGGGCGGGGGAGAGGAGACCCAGTACTTC
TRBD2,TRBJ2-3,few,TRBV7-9,CASSLPGLAGGPADTQYF,TGTGCCAGCAGCTTACCGGGACTAGCGGGAGGGCCCGCAGATACGCAGTATTTT
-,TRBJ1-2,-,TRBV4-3,CASSQDGGWNGYTF,TGCGCCAGCAGCCAAGATGGAGGGTGGAATGGCTACACCTTC
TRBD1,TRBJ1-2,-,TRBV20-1,CSAYQGAHGYTF,TGCAGTGCTTACCAGGGGGCGCATGGCTACACCTTC
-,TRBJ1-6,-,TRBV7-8,CASSSLWGDVSSLHF,TGTGCCAGCAGCTCCCTCTGGGGGGATGTGTCATCCCTCCACTTT